This passage covers 9 T cell receptor beta chains from one sample sequenced in a study of blood T cell repertoires in COVID-19 (dated by TCRdb to about 2020). Libraries were prepared through the immunoSEQ multiplex PCR assay. Drawn from immuneACCESS, this table holds only the in-frame rearrangements with V and J called that TCRdb kept. Clones are partly lost; checked studies trace under half to an unresolved V gene and leave the rest unexplained. Within this sample are fewer than 80,000 clones, with about nine tenths of them counted one time only. The ten most abundant clones make up about 21% of the sample. Sequencing used peripheral blood. These receptor sequences come from a woman between 50 and 59 years old with active or convalescent COVID-19.

This chain links TRBV29-1 with TRBJ2-1; 8 positions agree with TRBD2. The CDR3 sequence is 14 residues long. The V and J ends lost 7 bases and 0 bases, in that order; junction bases with no gene match: 5. The germline V gene encodes CDR1 SQVTM and CDR2 ANQGSEA. As DNA, the CDR3 is TGCAGCGCCGCCGGGAGGGGCTCCTACAATGAGCAGTTCTTC. Its protein product is CSAAGRGSYNEQFF.

V gene TRBV18 combines with J gene TRBJ2-2; 8 nucleotides line up with TRBD2. The CDR3 runs to 18 residues. Germline V gives CDR1 KGHSH, CDR2 LQKENI. V shed 1 base, J shed 0 bases, and the junction held 7 bases outside the gene matches. CDR3 region: CASSPRSGAGANTGELFF. CDR3 sequence (DNA): TGTGCCAGCTCACCACGATCAGGAGCGGGAGCGAACACCGGGGAGCTGTTTTTT.

With regard to this clone: Different DNA sequences within this sample yield the same CDR3. The rearrangement uses TRBV18 and TRBJ2-7; perhaps TRBD2 as D (6 bases). V was cut by 2 bases and J by 3 bases, with 8 bases left in between. The CDR3 consists of 13 residues. Germline V lookup: CDR1 KGHSH, CDR2 LQKENI. The DNA of the CDR3 is TGTGCCAGCTCACCAACCGGGGGCTACGAGCAGTACTTC. This codes for CASSPTGGYEQYF.

This clone was observed once. The CDR3: CASSLVMVAGAHGELFF. The DNA for the CDR3 is TGTGCCAGCAGCTTAGTAATGGTCGCGGGAGCTCACGGGGAGCTGTTTTTT. This chain links TRBV7-6 with TRBJ2-2; 7 bases line up with TRBD2. With V trimmed by 1 base and J by 7 bases, 12 bases remained unmatched. The CDR3 is 17 residues long. The V gene's germline CDR1 is SGHVS and CDR2 FNYEAQ.

The chain has TRBV19 and TRBJ2-2; maybe TRBD2 (5 bases). The CDR3 has 15 residues. V lost 5 bases and J lost 5, with 15 bases in between. Germline V gene lookup returns CDR1 LNHDA and CDR2 SQIVND (reference sequence). The CDR3 spells CASSPLLGSTGELFF. CDR3 nucleotides: TGTGCCAGTAGTCCTTTGCTAGGGAGTACCGGGGAGCTGTTTTTT.

V is TRBV30 and J is TRBJ2-1, with D tentatively TRBD2 (5 bases). The CDR3 is made up of 13 amino acids. Trimming pared 3 bases from V and 2 bases from J, leaving 8 bases between. CDR1 is GTSNPN, CDR2 SVGIG, per germline (reference sequence). CDR3 coding DNA: TGTGCCTGGAGGTTAGCGCCCTACAATGAGCAGTTCTTC. Its protein is CAWRLAPYNEQFF.

The gene calls are TRBV18 and TRBJ2-7; 7 bases align to TRBD1. The V gene end was trimmed by 3 bases and the J gene end by 6 bases; junction bases not matched to a gene: 5. The CDR3 extends over 13 amino acids. CDR1 KGHSH and CDR2 LQKENI come from the germline V gene. CDR3 coding DNA: TGTGCCAGCTCACCGAGGGGGCGGCTCGAGCAGTACTTC. Residues: CASSPRGRLEQYF.

The chain is built from TRBV27 and TRBJ2-6; D uncertain. The CDR3 is 15 residues long. CDR1 and CDR2 (germline): MNHEY, SMNVEV (reference sequence). V was trimmed by 6 bases and J by 0 bases, leaving 9 bases between them. The CDR3 sequence is CASSLSRSGANVLTF. CDR3 in DNA: TGTGCCAGCAGCCTTAGTCGCTCTGGGGCCAACGTCCTGACTTTC.

The CDR3 nucleotides are TGTGCCAGCAGCGCGGGACAGGTGACAACTAATGAAAAACTGTTTTTT. Translation: CASSAGQVTTNEKLFF. The chain recombines TRBV9 with TRBJ1-4; 8 nucleotides align to TRBD1. The J segment lost 0 bases and the V segment lost 3 bases, leaving 4 bases of the junction unmatched. The germline gives CDR1 SGDLS, CDR2 YYNGEE. The CDR3 spans 16 residues.